This T cell receptor beta chain was sequenced during a study of regulatory T cells in long-lasting Graves disease. This clonotype has a handful of counts. An end of the junction differs from the germline gene, which may be a read error. The germline CDR1 and CDR2 sequences are SNHLY and FYNNEI. CDR3 size: 13 residues. With iRepertoire HTBI primers and Arm-PCR of CDR3 regions, TCR beta libraries were built. In TCRdb, the multiplex PCR reads were re-called with MiXCR into one record per CDR3 protein. Among 550,000 to 700,000 distinct CDR3 sequences listed, about 16% were seen once. Stated time point: newly diagnosed GD, antithyroid drugs for less than 3 months. With RNA extracted from PBMCs as input, the TCR library was made. A further study also used this sample, focusing on T cells in Graves' hyperthyroidism and ophthalmopathy. Per that paper: Uncontrolled infection, other autoimmune disease, pregnancy or lactation led to exclusion. HTBI primers drove first-round RT-PCR of the TCR CDR3. Researchers found most expanded thyroid clonotypes above 0.001 in blood as well. Ophthalmopathy, as predicted by the model, came a median around 6.7 months after the prediction.

This TCR was recovered from a man aged 18 to 29 with Graves disease. This chain joins TRBV2 and TRBJ1-6; no definite D call. The source material was peripheral blood mononuclear cells (PBMCs), sampled at new diagnosis, from a patient treated with antithyroid drugs. The CDR3 region has the DNA TGCGCCAGCAGCCGGTCCACTCTCACCCCCCTCCACTTT. Its protein product is CASSRSTLTPLHF. Supplemented by reference TRBV2 and TRBJ1-6, the full variable domain reads EPEVTQTPSHQVTQMGQEVILRCVPISNHLYFYWYRQILGQKVEFLVSFYNNEISEKSEIFDDQFSVERPDGSNFTLKIRSTKLEDSAMYFCASSRSTLTPLHFGNGTRLTVT.